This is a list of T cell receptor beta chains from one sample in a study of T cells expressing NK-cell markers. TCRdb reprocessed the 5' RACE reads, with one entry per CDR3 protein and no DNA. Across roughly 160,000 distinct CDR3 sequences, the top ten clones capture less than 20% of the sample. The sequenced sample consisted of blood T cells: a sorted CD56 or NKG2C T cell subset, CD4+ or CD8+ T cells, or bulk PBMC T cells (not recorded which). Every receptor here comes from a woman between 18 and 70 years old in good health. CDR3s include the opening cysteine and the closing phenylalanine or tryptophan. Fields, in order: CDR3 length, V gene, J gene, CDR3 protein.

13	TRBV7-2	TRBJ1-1	CASSLWMNTEAFF
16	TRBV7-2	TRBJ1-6	CASSLAGNRVVSPLHF
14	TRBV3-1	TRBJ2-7	CASSQYTWGYEQYF
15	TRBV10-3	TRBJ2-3	CAISNVGGNTDTQYF
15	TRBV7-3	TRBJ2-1	CASSLWANSYNEQFF
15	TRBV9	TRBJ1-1	CASSASGTGPFRVFF
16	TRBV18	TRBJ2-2	CASSPLDREDTGELFF
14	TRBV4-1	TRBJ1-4	CASSQGGTGLELFF
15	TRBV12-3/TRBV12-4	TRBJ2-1	CASSPRVAAYNEQFF
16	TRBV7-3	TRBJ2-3	CASSLMGLAGVDTQYF
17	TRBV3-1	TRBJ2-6	CASSRFADRSGANVLTF
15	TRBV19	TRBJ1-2	CASSPGTGRNYGYTF
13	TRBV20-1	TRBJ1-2	CSASLPLGYGYTF
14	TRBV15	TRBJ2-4	CATSRDKFDGPRDF
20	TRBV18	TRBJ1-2	CASSLGALIYGGGANYGYTF
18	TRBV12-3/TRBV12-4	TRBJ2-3	CASSLGSAAGGGTDTQYF
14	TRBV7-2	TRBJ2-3	CASSLAGGGDTQYF
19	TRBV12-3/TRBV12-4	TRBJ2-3	CASSPYNTGTSGGSDTQYF
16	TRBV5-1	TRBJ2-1	CASSLDTSGVYNEQFF
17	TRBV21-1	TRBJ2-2	CASSNRDQTGSGGELFF
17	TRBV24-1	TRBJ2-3	CATSEPGLAGSTDTQYF
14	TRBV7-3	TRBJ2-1	CASSVGTSYNEQFF
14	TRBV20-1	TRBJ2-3	CSAGLAGLGDTQYF
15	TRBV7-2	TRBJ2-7	CASSLGLAGGNEQYF
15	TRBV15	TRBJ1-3	CATSRETGVGNTIYF
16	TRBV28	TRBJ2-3	CASSLLGLAITDTQYF
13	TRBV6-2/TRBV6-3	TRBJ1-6	CASSFPGPRALHF
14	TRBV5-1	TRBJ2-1	CASSPRGVRGEQFF
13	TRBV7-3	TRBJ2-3	CASSSSGGPTQYF
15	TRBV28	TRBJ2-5	CASSLESSSRETQYF
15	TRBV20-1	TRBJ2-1	CSGRDGARSYNEQFF
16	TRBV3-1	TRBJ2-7	CASSQELSSVKYEQYF
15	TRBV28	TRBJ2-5	CASSSGASGEETQYF
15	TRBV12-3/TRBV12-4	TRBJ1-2	CASSEQGAANYGYTF
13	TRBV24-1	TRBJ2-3	CATSNSGTDTQYF
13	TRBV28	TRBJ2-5	CASLRDYKETQYF
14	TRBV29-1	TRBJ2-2	CSAAGGWGTGELFF
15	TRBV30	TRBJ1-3	CAWSPDRGPGNTIYF
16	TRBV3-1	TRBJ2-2	CASSPSLAGHTGELFF
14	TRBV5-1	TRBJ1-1	CADSQRGRGTEAFF
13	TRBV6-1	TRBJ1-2	CASRIPGLGESTF
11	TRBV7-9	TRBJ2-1	CASSLSRVQFF
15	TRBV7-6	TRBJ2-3	CASSLSPAPSDTQYF